This T cell receptor (beta chain) is drawn from a study of blood T cell repertoires in COVID-19. In the study overall: Specimens from acute and convalescent COVID-19 originated in the United States, Italy and Spain.

Original data processing: Counts of nucleated cells, estimated from reference gene primer amplification, were obtained. The data were produced by immunoSEQ multiplex PCR, yet TCRdb's version contains in-frame clones alone and is incomplete. The V and J calls and clone size were taken over from that table, and D and trimming were inferred from the DNA. Of a few hundred thousand clones listed, approximately 91% are singletons. Living in roughly 25 US areas, the participants were between roughly 18 and 95 years of age. This clone was observed a few times. Germline V gives CDR1 SNHLY, CDR2 FYNNEI. V lost 5 bases and J lost 6, with 19 bases in between. The CDR3 loop spans 15 amino acids.

The sequenced sample consisted of PBMCs or T cells enriched from blood (not recorded which). The TCR comes from a woman between 40 and 50 years old who had recovered from COVID-19. The V gene is TRBV2, the J gene TRBJ1-2; maybe TRBD1 (6 bases). The CDR3 DNA is TGTGCCAGCAGTCACGACAGGCCCTACGGGAATGGCTACACCTTC. It yields the protein CASSHDRPYGNGYTF. The full variable domain, its missing parts supplied by reference TRBV2 and TRBJ1-2, is EPEVTQTPSHQVTQMGQEVILRCVPISNHLYFYWYRQILGQKVEFLVSFYNNEISEKSEIFDDQFSVERPDGSNFTLKIRSTKLEDSAMYFCASSHDRPYGNGYTFGSGTRLTVV.